The 22 T cell receptor beta chains below were found in one sample sequenced in a study of T cell repertoires in cytomegalovirus infection. Via MiXCR, TCRdb re-called the reads, giving one row per CDR3 protein. The sample yields roughly 500,000 distinct CDR3 sequences, around 10% seen once. Sequencing input: PBMCs. These receptors all stem from a human donor in good health (CMV status not recorded). Some clones in this sample may be carry-over from other donors' samples.

The table lists this clonotype with many counts. Here the CDR3 DNA reads TGTGCCAGCAGCTTAACCGGGACTAGCGCGTACAATGAGCAGTTCTTC. Its protein product is CASSLTGTSAYNEQFF. The rearrangement uses TRBV7-9 and TRBJ2-1; TRBD2 matches at 10 bases. V lost 2 bases and J lost 4; bases outside the gene matches: 5. The germline V gene has CDR1 SEHNR and CDR2 FQNEAQ (reference sequence). This CDR3 region has 16 residues.

This clonotype came up many times. The rearrangement uses TRBV7-9 and TRBJ1-1, with D perhaps matching TRBD1 (6 bases). CDR3 size: 14 residues. V was cut by 4 bases and J by 3 bases, with 12 bases left in between. Germline CDR1 is SEHNR and CDR2 is FQNEAQ (reference sequence). DNA for the CDR3: TGTGCCAGCAGCTCGACAGGCCCATACACTGAAGCTTTCTTT. Its translation: CASSSTGPYTEAFF. Complete variable domain (other parts from reference TRBV7-9 and TRBJ1-1): DTGVSQNPRHKITKRGQNVTFRCDPISEHNRLYWYRQTLGQGPEFLTYFQNEAQLEKSRLLSDRFSAERPKGSFSTLEIQRTEQGDSAMYLCASSSTGPYTEAFFGQGTRLTVV.

Here the CDR3 reads CATSDFGSGAYGYTF. CDR3 nucleotides: TGTGCCACCAGTGATTTCGGGTCGGGAGCTTATGGCTACACCTTC. This chain connects TRBV24-1 to TRBJ1-2, with D hard to call. The CDR3 has 15 amino acids. Deletions cut 1 base from V and 5 bases from J, with 13 bases between. Germline V gives CDR1 KGHDR, CDR2 SFDVKD.

This clonotype was recorded at least ten times. The chain uses TRBV20-1 and TRBJ2-3; 10 bases agree with TRBD2. This CDR3 spans 15 amino acids. Per the germline V gene, CDR1 is DFQATT and CDR2 is SNEGSKA (reference sequence). V shed 6 bases and J 5 bases; nucleotides not matched to a gene: 11. The chain's CDR3 is CSAGSGRASGDTQYF. CDR3 DNA sequence: TGCAGTGCGGGGAGCGGGAGGGCCTCGGGAGATACGCAGTATTTT.

This clonotype turned up a few times. The CDR3, as DNA: TGTGCCAGCAGCCAAGAGAGGGGGCGGAACACTGAAGCTTTCTTT. Its protein product is CASSQERGRNTEAFF. The chain carries TRBV3-1 and TRBJ1-1; 7 bases are shared with TRBD1. This CDR3 is built from 15 residues. CDR1 and CDR2 (germline): LGHDT, YNNKEL (reference sequence). The trim removed 0 bases at V and 1 base at J, leaving 2 bases unmatched. The full variable domain, completed using reference TRBV3-1 and TRBJ1-1, is DTAVSQTPKYLVTQMGNDKSIKCEQNLGHDTMYWYKQDSKKFLKIMFSYNNKELIINETVPNRFSPKSPDKAHLNLHINSLELGDSAVYFCASSQERGRNTEAFFGQGTRLTVV.

The chain is built from TRBV20-1 and TRBJ2-7; D may be TRBD2 (5 bases). With 0 bases removed from V and 3 bases from J, the gap between germline ends came to 12 bases. The germline CDR1 and CDR2 sequences are DFQATT and SNEGSKA (reference sequence). CDR3 size: 14 residues. CDR3 region: CSARESAGDYEQYF. CDR3 coding DNA: TGCAGTGCTAGAGAGTCAGCCGGGGACTACGAGCAGTACTTC.

This clonotype was detected ten times or more. The chain has TRBV5-4 and TRBJ2-2, with TRBD1 matching over 7 bases. The CDR3 sequence is 15 residues long. Per the germline V gene, CDR1 is SGHNT and CDR2 is YYREEE (reference sequence). J gave up 3 bases and V 3 bases, and 5 bases lay outside the gene matches. For the CDR3, the DNA is TGTGCCAGCAGCTCCGACAGGGCGGACACCGGGGAGCTGTTTTTT. Amino acids: CASSSDRADTGELFF.

The chain employs TRBV5-4 and TRBJ1-1, with D unclear. The CDR3 has 17 residues. The germline gives CDR1 SGHNT, CDR2 YYREEE (reference sequence). Trimming removed 0 bases from V and 4 bases from J, with 19 bases in between. The DNA of the CDR3 is TGTGCCAGCAGCTTGGAGGGAGTTGTGGGATTTGGCACTGAAGCTTTCTTT. As protein: CASSLEGVVGFGTEAFF.

This clonotype was counted once. V and J are TRBV5-1 and TRBJ2-7; D is perhaps TRBD2 (6 bases). The germline V gene encodes CDR1 SGHRS and CDR2 YFSETQ. Trimming took off 0 bases at V and 0 bases at J, with 10 bases between the two ends. The CDR3 covers 15 residues. The chain's CDR3 is CASSLAGGTSYEQYF. Written as DNA, the CDR3 is TGCGCCAGCAGCTTGGCTGGCGGGACCTCCTACGAGCAGTACTTC.

This clonotype was recorded at least ten times. This chain links TRBV28 with TRBJ1-2; 9 nucleotides align to TRBD1. Trimming took 5 bases from V and 4 from J; bases not matched to a gene: 5. This CDR3 spans 14 amino acids. Germline CDR1 reads MDHEN; CDR2 reads SYDVKM. The CDR3 protein is CASSRDRVSYGYTF. The DNA of the CDR3 is TGTGCCAGCAGTCGGGACAGGGTCAGCTATGGCTACACCTTC.

In the case of this clonotype: This may come from a read error, since a much larger clone is one base off. The chain couples TRBV12-3 or TRBV12-4 to TRBJ1-4; D is unresolved. CDR3 length: 12 residues. This chain's CDR3 is CASSLGEEKLVF. In DNA, the CDR3 is TGTGCCAGCAGTTTAGGAGAGGAAAAACTGGTTTTT.

CDR3: CASSIGGTEQETQYF. The CDR3 DNA reads TGTGCCAGTAGTATTGGAGGGACAGAACAAGAGACCCAGTACTTC. The genes are TRBV19 and TRBJ2-5; D perhaps matches TRBD1 (7 bases). The V and J ends lost 3 bases and 2 bases respectively, with 13 bases between them. The germline gives CDR1 LNHDA, CDR2 SQIVND (reference sequence). The CDR3 contains 15 residues.

The chain uses TRBV7-9 and TRBJ2-1; the D gene is possibly TRBD2 (6 bases). This CDR3 is built from 19 residues. Germline V gene lookup returns CDR1 SEHNR and CDR2 FQNEAQ (reference sequence). The V and J ends lost 1 base and 7 bases respectively, with 26 bases between them. CDR3 in DNA: TGTGCCAGCAGCTTAGGAATGAGGCTCAGGGTTGGTAGCGGAAATGAGCAGTTCTTC. It translates to CASSLGMRLRVGSGNEQFF.

The CDR3 here is CASSVSAGGFNEQYF. The CDR3 bases are TGTGCCAGCAGCGTATCAGCGGGGGGCTTCAACGAGCAGTACTTC. The V gene is TRBV9, the J gene TRBJ2-7, with 9 nucleotides matching TRBD2. The CDR3 length is 15 residues. Germline V gene sequence: CDR1 SGDLS, CDR2 YYNGEE. The ends lost 1 base at V and 5 bases at J; junction bases unmatched: 7.

This clonotype came up many times. This rearrangement joins TRBV4-1 to TRBJ1-1, with a possible D match to TRBD1 (5 bases). V lost 6 bases and J lost 3, with 11 bases in between. Germline V CDR1 and CDR2: MGHRA, YSYEKL. This CDR3 is 13 amino acids long. CDR3 nucleotide sequence: TGCGCCAGCAGTGGTGGGGGTTACACTGAAGCTTTCTTT. It is translated as CASSGGGYTEAFF.

This CDR3 reads CASSYSPSGRVGDEQFF. As DNA, the CDR3 is TGTGCCAGCAGTTATAGTCCTAGCGGGAGGGTGGGGGATGAGCAGTTCTTC. The rearrangement uses TRBV6-6 and TRBJ2-1, with 12 bases aligning to TRBD2. Germline assignment: CDR1 MNHNY and CDR2 SVGAGI (reference sequence). This CDR3 contains 17 residues. V lost 3 bases and J lost 8; bases outside the gene matches: 11.

There are many counts of this clonotype. The chain employs TRBV7-2 and TRBJ2-5, with D possibly being TRBD1 (7 bases). CDR3 length: 14 residues. The ends were cut back, 4 bases at V and 5 bases at J, with 14 bases in the middle. Germline CDR1 is SGHTA and CDR2 is FQGNSA. The CDR3 loop reads CASSSRRGEETQYF. CDR3 nucleotide sequence: TGTGCCAGCAGCTCCCGCAGGGGGGAGGAGACCCAGTACTTC.

J is TRBJ1-2 and V is TRBV5-1, with no clear D. This CDR3 is built from 15 residues. V gave up 5 bases and J gave up 0 bases, with 14 bases separating them. Germline V CDR1 and CDR2: SGHRS, YFSETQ. DNA of the CDR3: TGCGCCAGCAGGACGGAGACGGGTACTAACTATGGCTACACCTTC. Its protein product is CASRTETGTNYGYTF.

The chain combines TRBV19 with TRBJ1-3; D is perhaps TRBD1 (5 bases). The germline V gene has CDR1 LNHDA and CDR2 SQIVND (reference sequence). With 3 bases removed from V and 2 bases from J, the gap between germline ends came to 11 bases. The CDR3 is 15 residues long. Here the CDR3 DNA reads TGTGCCAGTAGTATCCAGGGCTTCACTGGAAACACCATATATTTT. The encoded protein is CASSIQGFTGNTIYF.

This clonotype occurred many times. The rearrangement uses TRBV28 and TRBJ2-7; D not certain. CDR3 length: 14 amino acids. Germline-derived CDR1 and CDR2 are MDHEN and SYDVKM. The V gene lost 3 bases and the J gene lost 0 bases, with 9 bases spanning the gap. The CDR3 region has the DNA TGTGCCAGCAGTTTCGAAAGCAGCTCCTACGAGCAGTACTTC. This sequence encodes CASSFESSSYEQYF.

The table lists this clonotype with many counts. The chain links TRBV29-1 to TRBJ2-7, with a possible D match to TRBD2 (6 bases). Trimming shortened V by 3 bases and J by 1 base, and 7 bases separated the two germline ends. Germline-derived CDR1 and CDR2 are SQVTM and ANQGSEA. The CDR3 consists of 12 residues. As DNA, the CDR3 is TGCAGCGTTGAGGAGGGTTCCTACGAGCAGTACTTC. It is translated as CSVEEGSYEQYF.

This clonotype occurred many times. The genes are TRBV4-1 and TRBJ2-3; tentative D call: TRBD2 (6 bases). Germline V lookup: CDR1 MGHRA, CDR2 YSYEKL. Trimming cost V 1 base and J 0 bases, with 17 bases left between them. The CDR3 extends over 18 amino acids. The CDR3: CASSQAGLLGGSTDTQYF. The CDR3 DNA sequence: TGCGCCAGCAGCCAAGCCGGCCTCCTTGGGGGGAGCACAGATACGCAGTATTTT.